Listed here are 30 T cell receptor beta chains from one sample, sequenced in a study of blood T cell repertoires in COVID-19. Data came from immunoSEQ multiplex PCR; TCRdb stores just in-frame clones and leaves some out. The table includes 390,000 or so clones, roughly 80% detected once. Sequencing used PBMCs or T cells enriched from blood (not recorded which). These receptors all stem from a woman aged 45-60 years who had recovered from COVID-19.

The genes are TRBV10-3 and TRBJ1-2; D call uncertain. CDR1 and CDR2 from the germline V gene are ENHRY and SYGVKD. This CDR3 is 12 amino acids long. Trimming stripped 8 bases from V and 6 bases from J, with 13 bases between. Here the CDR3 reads CAIQVHDDGYTF. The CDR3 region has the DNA TGTGCCATCCAGGTACATGACGATGGCTACACCTTC.

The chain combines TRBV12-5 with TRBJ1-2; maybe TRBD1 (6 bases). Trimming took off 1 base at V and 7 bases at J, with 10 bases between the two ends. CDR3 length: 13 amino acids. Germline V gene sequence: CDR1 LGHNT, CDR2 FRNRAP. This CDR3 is CASGLELGGGYTF. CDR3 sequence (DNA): TGTGCTAGTGGTTTGGAGCTAGGGGGTGGCTACACCTTC.

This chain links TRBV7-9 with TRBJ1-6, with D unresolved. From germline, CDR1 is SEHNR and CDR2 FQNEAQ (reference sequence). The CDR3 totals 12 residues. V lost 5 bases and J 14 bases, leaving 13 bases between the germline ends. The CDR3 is CASSRTDRALHF. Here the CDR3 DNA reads TGTGCCAGCAGCAGGACTGATAGGGCCCTCCACTTT.

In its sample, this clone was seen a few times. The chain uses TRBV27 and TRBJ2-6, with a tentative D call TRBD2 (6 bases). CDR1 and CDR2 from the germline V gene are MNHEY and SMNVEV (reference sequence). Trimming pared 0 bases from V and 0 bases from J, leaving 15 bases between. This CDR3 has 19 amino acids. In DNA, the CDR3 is TGTGCCAGCAGTTTATCGCGGACGGGAGTACTCTCTGGGGCCAACGTCCTGACTTTC. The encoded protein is CASSLSRTGVLSGANVLTF.

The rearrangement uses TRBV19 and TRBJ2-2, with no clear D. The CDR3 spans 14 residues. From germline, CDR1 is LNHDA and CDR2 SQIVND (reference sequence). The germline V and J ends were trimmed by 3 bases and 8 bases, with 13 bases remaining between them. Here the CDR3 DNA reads TGTGCCAGTAGTATGTACGGGTCAGTGGGGGAGCTGTTTTTT. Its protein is CASSMYGSVGELFF.

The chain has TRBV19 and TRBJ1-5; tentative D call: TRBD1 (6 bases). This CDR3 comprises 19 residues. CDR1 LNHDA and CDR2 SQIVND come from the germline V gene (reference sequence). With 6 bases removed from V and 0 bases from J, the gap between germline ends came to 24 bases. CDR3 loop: CASRGNPFYGQFSNQPQHF. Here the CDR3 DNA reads TGTGCCAGTAGAGGGAATCCCTTCTATGGACAGTTTAGCAATCAGCCCCAGCATTTT.

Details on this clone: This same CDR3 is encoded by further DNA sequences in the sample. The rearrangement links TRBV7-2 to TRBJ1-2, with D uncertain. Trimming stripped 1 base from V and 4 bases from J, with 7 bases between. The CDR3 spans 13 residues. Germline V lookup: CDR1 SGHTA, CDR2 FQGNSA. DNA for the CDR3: TGTGCCAGCAGCTTAGACTCGGTCTATGGCTACACCTTC. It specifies CASSLDSVYGYTF.

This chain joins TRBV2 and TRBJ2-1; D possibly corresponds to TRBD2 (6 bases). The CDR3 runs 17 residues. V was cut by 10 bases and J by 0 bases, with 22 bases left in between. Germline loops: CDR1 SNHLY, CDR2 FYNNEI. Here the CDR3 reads CATQRDGGAASYNEQFF. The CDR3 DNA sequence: TGTGCCACCCAGAGAGACGGGGGAGCCGCCTCCTACAATGAGCAGTTCTTC.

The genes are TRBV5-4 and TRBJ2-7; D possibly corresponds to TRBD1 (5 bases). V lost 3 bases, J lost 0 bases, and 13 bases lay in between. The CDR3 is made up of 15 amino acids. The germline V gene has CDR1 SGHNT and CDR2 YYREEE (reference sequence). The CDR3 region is CASSSGSNPSYEQYF. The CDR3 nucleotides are TGTGCCAGCAGCTCAGGGTCCAACCCCTCCTACGAGCAGTACTTC.

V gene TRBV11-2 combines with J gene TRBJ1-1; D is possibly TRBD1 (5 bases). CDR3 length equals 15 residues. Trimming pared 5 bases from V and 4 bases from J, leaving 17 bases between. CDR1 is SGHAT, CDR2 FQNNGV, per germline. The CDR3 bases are TGTGCCAGCAGCGCTAGGAGGGGCGGGGGCACTGAAGCTTTCTTT. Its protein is CASSARRGGGTEAFF. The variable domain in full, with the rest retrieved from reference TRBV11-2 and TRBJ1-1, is EAGVAQSPRYKIIEKRQSVAFWCNPISGHATLYWYQQILGQGPKLLIQFQNNGVVDDSQLPKDRFSAERLKGVDSTLKIQPAKLEDSAVYLCASSARRGGGTEAFFGQGTRLTVV.

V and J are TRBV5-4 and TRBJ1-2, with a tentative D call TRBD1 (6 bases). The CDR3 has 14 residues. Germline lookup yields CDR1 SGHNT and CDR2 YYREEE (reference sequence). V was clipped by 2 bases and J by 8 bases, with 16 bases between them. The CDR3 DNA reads TGTGCCAGCAGCTTACAGGGAAATTTAAACGGCTACACCTTC. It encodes CASSLQGNLNGYTF.

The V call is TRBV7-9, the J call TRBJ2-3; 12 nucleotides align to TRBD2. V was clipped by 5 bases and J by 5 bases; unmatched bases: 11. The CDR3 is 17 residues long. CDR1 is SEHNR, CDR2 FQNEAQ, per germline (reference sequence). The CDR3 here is CASSLKSRGLAGDTQYF. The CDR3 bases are TGTGCCAGCAGCCTAAAGTCGAGGGGACTAGCGGGAGATACGCAGTATTTT.

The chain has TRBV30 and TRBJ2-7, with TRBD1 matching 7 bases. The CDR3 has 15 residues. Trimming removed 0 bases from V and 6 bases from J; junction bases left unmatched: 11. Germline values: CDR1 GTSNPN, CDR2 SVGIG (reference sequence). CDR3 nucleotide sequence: TGTGCCTGGAGTGTACGGAACAGGGGCTTACGCGAGCAGTACTTC. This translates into CAWSVRNRGLREQYF. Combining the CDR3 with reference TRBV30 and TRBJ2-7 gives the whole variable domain SQTIHQWPATLVQPVGSPLSLECTVEGTSNPNLYWYRQAAGRGLQLLFYSVGIGQISSEVPQNLSASRPQDRQFILSSKKLLLSDSGFYLCAWSVRNRGLREQYFGPGTRLTVT.

The CDR3 DNA reads as TGTGCCGGGGGTATAGCGGGGCACTCCTACAATGAGCAGTTCTTC. Translated, it gives CAGGIAGHSYNEQFF. The chain has TRBV2 and TRBJ2-1, with 8 bases that match TRBD2. CDR1 and CDR2 (germline): SNHLY, FYNNEI. The CDR3 covers 15 residues. Losses at the gene ends were 11 bases for V and 0 bases for J; bases not matched to a gene: 9.

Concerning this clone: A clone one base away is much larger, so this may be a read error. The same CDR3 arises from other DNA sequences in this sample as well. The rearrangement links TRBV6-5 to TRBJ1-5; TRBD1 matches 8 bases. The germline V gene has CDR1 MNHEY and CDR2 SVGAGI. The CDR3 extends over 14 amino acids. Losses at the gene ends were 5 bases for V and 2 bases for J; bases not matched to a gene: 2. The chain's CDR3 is CASSLTGGNQPQHF. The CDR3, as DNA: TGTGCCAGCAGTCTGACAGGGGGCAATCAGCCCCAGCATTTT.

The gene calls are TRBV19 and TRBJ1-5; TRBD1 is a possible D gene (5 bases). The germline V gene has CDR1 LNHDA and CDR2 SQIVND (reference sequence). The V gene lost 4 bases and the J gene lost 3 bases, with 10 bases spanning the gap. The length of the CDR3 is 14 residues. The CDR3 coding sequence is TGTGCCAGTAGTACGGGACTGATCAATCAGCCCCAGCATTTT. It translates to CASSTGLINQPQHF.

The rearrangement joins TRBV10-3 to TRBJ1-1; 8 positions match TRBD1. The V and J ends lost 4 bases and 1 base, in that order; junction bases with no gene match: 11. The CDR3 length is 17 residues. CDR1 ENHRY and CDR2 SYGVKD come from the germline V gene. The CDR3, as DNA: TGTGCCATCAGTGCCCTGCAGACAGGGGTTGGGAACACTGAAGCTTTCTTT. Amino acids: CAISALQTGVGNTEAFF.

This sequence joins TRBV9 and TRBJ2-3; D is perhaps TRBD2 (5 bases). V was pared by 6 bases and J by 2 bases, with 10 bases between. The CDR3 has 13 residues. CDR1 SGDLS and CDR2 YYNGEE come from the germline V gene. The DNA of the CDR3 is TGTGCCAGCAATAAGCGGCCCACAGATACGCAGTATTTT. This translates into CASNKRPTDTQYF.

The CDR3, as DNA: TGTGCCAGCAGTCCCGGACTAGCGGGGGGGCCGGGATTCGGAGATACGCAGTATTTT. This encodes CASSPGLAGGPGFGDTQYF. The chain has TRBV6-6 and TRBJ2-3; 15 bases are shared with TRBD2. CDR3 size: 19 residues. CDR1 and CDR2 from the germline V gene are MNHNY and SVGAGI (reference sequence). Losses at the gene ends were 5 bases for V and 5 bases for J; bases not matched to a gene: 14.

The CDR3 is CASSLGQITDTQYF. CDR3 DNA: TGCGCCAGCAGCTTGGGACAGATCACAGATACGCAGTATTTT. The chain has TRBV5-1 and TRBJ2-3, with a weak D call TRBD1 (5 bases). CDR3 length equals 14 residues. V dropped 0 bases and J dropped 2 bases, with 7 bases sitting between them. Germline CDR1 reads SGHRS; CDR2 reads YFSETQ.

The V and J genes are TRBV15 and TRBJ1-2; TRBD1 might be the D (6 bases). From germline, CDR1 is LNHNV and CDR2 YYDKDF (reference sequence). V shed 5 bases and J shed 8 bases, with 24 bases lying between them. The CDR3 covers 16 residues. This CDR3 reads CATSLSGTPVPGGYTF. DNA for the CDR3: TGTGCCACCAGCTTATCCGGGACACCGGTACCCGGAGGCTACACCTTC.

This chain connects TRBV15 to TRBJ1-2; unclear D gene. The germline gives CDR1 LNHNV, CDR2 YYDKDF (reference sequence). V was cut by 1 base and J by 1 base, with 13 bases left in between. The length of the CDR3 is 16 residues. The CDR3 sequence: CATSRGELVINYGYTF. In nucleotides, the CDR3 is TGTGCCACCAGCAGAGGGGAGTTAGTAATTAACTATGGCTACACCTTC.

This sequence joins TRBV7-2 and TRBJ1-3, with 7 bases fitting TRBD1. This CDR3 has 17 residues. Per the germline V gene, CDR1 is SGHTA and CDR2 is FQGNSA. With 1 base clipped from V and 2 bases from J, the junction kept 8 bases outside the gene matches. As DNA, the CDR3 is TGTGCCAGCAGCTTAGGGAGTCCAGGGGGTGCTGGAAACACCATATATTTT. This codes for CASSLGSPGGAGNTIYF.

CDR3 DNA: TGTGCGTCTGGGACTAGCGGGGTAGAGACCCAGTACTTC. Its translation: CASGTSGVETQYF. The chain is built from TRBV7-2 and TRBJ2-5, with 13 positions matching TRBD2. There are 13 residues in the CDR3. Germline values: CDR1 SGHTA, CDR2 FQGNSA.

CDR3 nucleotides: TGTGCCAGCAGCCACGGACTAGCGGGGGGTAACAATGAGCAGTTCTTC. This sequence encodes CASSHGLAGGNNEQFF. The chain couples TRBV4-2 to TRBJ2-1; 14 nucleotides agree with TRBD2. J was trimmed by 5 bases and V by 3 bases; bases with no gene match: 3. The CDR3 contains 16 residues. Germline-derived CDR1 and CDR2 are LGHNA and YNFKEQ.

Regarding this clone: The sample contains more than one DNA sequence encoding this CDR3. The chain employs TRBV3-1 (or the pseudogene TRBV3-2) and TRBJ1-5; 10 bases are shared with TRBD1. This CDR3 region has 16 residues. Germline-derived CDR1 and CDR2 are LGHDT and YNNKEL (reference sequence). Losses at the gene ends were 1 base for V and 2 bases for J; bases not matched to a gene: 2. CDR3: CASSQAGTGGNQPQHF. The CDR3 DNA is TGTGCCAGCAGCCAAGCCGGGACAGGGGGCAATCAGCCCCAGCATTTT.

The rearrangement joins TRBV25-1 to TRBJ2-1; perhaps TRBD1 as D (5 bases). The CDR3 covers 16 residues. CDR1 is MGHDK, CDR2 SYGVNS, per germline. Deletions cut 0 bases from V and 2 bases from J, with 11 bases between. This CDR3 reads CASSEYPGLTYNEQFF. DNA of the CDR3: TGTGCCAGCAGTGAATACCCAGGGCTGACCTACAATGAGCAGTTCTTC.

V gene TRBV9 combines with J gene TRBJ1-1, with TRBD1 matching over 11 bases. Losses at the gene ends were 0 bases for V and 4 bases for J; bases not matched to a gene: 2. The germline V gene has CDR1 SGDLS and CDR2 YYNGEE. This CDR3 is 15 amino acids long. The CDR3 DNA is TGTGCCAGCAGCGTAGAGGGACAGGGGGGCACTGAAGCTTTCTTT. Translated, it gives CASSVEGQGGTEAFF.

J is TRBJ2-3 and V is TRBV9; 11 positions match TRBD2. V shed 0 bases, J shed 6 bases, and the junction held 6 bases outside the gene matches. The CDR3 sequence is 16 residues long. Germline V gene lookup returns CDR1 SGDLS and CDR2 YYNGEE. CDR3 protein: CASSVAGTSGGDTQYF. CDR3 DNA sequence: TGTGCCAGCAGCGTAGCGGGGACTAGCGGTGGCGATACGCAGTATTTT.

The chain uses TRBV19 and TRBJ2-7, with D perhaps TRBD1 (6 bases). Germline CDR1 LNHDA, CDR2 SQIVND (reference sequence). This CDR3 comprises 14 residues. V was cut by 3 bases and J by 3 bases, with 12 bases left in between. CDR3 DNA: TGTGCCAGTAGTATTAAGGGGGAAAACTACGAGCAGTACTTC. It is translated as CASSIKGENYEQYF. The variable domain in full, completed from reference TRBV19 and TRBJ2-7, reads DGGITQSPKYLFRKEGQNVTLSCEQNLNHDAMYWYRQDPGQGLRLIYYSQIVNDFQKGDIAEGYSVSREKKESFPLTVTSAQKNPTAFYLCASSIKGENYEQYFGPGTRLTVT.